Listed below are T cell receptor beta chains from one sample, sequenced in a study of T cells after yellow fever vaccination. MiXCR, applied by TCRdb to the 5' RACE reads, yields one record per CDR3 protein. The table includes 20,000 to 25,000 distinct CDR3 sequences, 3% to 4% detected once. This specimen consisted of PBMCs, either bulk or a sorted T-cell subset (CD4+, CD8+, memory, or dextramer-sorted; not recorded which), obtained about 49 days after the first yellow fever vaccination. These receptor sequences come from a man between 18 and 35 years old who received the YFV17D yellow fever vaccine. CDR3s include the opening cysteine and the closing phenylalanine or tryptophan. D genes are given only for firm matches. Clone size is not always given. Where it is, it says once, few, many or a class for expanded clones.

j_call clone_size v_call d_call cdr3_aa cdr3_nt
TRBJ1-4 many TRBV5-1 - CASSLARGGNEKLFF TGCGCCAGCAGCTTGGCTAGAGGTGGAAATGAAAAACTGTTTTTT
TRBJ2-2 many TRBV5-4 TRBD2 CASSLVGRGSNTGELFF TGTGCCAGCAGCTTGGTGGGGCGGGGGTCGAACACCGGGGAGCTGTTTTTT
TRBJ2-1 many TRBV6-5 - CASSYSLGTPFF TGTGCCAGCAGTTACTCCTTAGGGACACCCTTCTTC
TRBJ1-1 many TRBV5-1 - CASSFEAGTEAFF TGCGCCAGCAGCTTTGAGGCAGGCACTGAAGCTTTCTTT
TRBJ2-3 many TRBV20-1 TRBD2 CSAVGGGADTQYF TGCAGTGCTGTGGGCGGGGGGGCAGATACGCAGTATTTT
TRBJ1-4 many TRBV2 - CASSDPLWFRTNEKLFF TGTGCCAGCAGTGATCCCCTGTGGTTCCGAACTAATGAAAAACTGTTTTTT
TRBJ2-3 many TRBV12-3/TRBV12-4 TRBD1 CASSQGAALSTDTQYF TGTGCCAGCAGTCAGGGGGCCGCGTTAAGCACAGATACGCAGTATTTT
TRBJ1-1 many TRBV20-1 - CSVLSAGTNTEAFF TGCAGTGTCCTAAGTGCGGGTACGAACACTGAAGCTTTCTTT
TRBJ1-1 many TRBV4-2 - CASSQVQGKAFF TGTGCCAGCAGCCAAGTGCAGGGAAAAGCTTTCTTT
TRBJ2-3 many TRBV20-1 - CSVEGGFTDTQYF TGCAGTGTGGAGGGAGGCTTCACAGATACGCAGTATTTT
TRBJ2-7 many TRBV6-5 TRBD2 CASSYSSGAPREQYF TGTGCCAGCAGTTACTCAAGCGGGGCGCCTAGGGAGCAGTACTTC
TRBJ1-1 many TRBV6-2/TRBV6-3 - CASKGRMRSEAFF TGTGCCAGCAAGGGGAGGATGAGATCTGAAGCTTTCTTT
TRBJ1-2 many TRBV20-1 - CSARQGFNYGYTF TGCAGTGCTAGGCAGGGGTTTAACTATGGCTACACCTTC
TRBJ1-2 - TRBV7-2 - CASSLGSNGYTF TGTGCCAGCAGCTTAGGTTCCAATGGCTACACCTTC
TRBJ2-1 many TRBV6-2/TRBV6-3 - CASSYGGISYNEQFF TGTGCCAGCAGTTACGGCGGGATTTCCTACAATGAGCAGTTCTTC
TRBJ2-1 many TRBV3-1 - CASSRSGTRANEQFF TGTGCCAGCAGCCGCTCAGGGACCCGAGCCAATGAGCAGTTCTTC
TRBJ2-6 many TRBV14 - CASSQAGNSGANVLTF TGTGCCAGCAGCCAAGCGGGGAACTCTGGGGCCAACGTCCTGACTTTC
TRBJ2-3 many TRBV23-1 - CASSPGTLPADTQYF TGCGCCAGCAGTCCCGGGACACTACCTGCGGATACGCAGTATTTT
TRBJ1-1 many TRBV18 - CASSPAGWPTEAFF TGTGCCAGCTCACCGGCCGGGTGGCCCACTGAAGCTTTCTTT
TRBJ2-5 many TRBV20-1 TRBD2 CSARDQGLDGTQYF TGCAGTGCTAGAGATCAGGGACTAGATGGGACCCAGTACTTC
TRBJ1-1 many TRBV7-2 TRBD1 CASSTRQGEVEAFF TGTGCCAGCAGCACCAGACAGGGGGAGGTTGAAGCTTTCTTT
TRBJ1-5 many TRBV5-1 - CASSASPDQPQHF TGCGCCAGCAGCGCTAGCCCCGATCAGCCCCAGCATTTT
TRBJ2-1 many TRBV27 TRBD1 CASSFLATGYRNEQFF TGTGCCAGCAGTTTCTTGGCGACAGGGTATAGGAATGAGCAGTTCTTC
TRBJ1-6 many TRBV12-3/TRBV12-4 - CASTLGSSSPLHF TGTGCCAGCACTTTAGGTTCCAGTTCACCCCTCCACTTT
TRBJ2-3 many TRBV11-2 - CASSSPRGRGTQYF TGTGCCAGCAGCTCACCCCGCGGCCGGGGTACGCAGTATTTT
TRBJ1-1 many TRBV3-1 TRBD1 CASSPITGGFTEAFF TGTGCCAGCAGCCCGATTACAGGGGGCTTCACTGAAGCTTTCTTT
TRBJ1-1 many TRBV20-1 - CSAQRIAGLVAFF TGCAGTGCTCAGAGGATCGCGGGTTTGGTAGCTTTCTTT
TRBJ2-7 many TRBV20-1 TRBD1 CSARDRRTGSSYEQYF TGCAGTGCTAGAGATCGGAGGACAGGGAGCTCCTACGAGCAGTACTTC
TRBJ1-4 many TRBV4-3 - CASSLRSSTNEKLFF TGCGCCAGCAGCCTCCGCTCCTCAACTAATGAAAAACTGTTTTTT